Each of the 23 T cell receptor beta chains below was sequenced from the same sample in a study of blood T cell repertoires in COVID-19. Sequencing used immunoSEQ multiplex PCR; TCRdb keeps in-frame clones, though not all of them. The sample has around 98,000 clones, about 85% seen once. The sample comprised peripheral blood. The receptor source for this set is a man aged 65-85 years with acute or convalescent COVID-19.

The CDR3 bases are TGTGCCAGCAGCTCGACATCTATCGCTGAAGCTTTCTTT. It codes for CASSSTSIAEAFF. This chain connects TRBV11-2 to TRBJ1-1; D not certain. V shed 4 bases and J shed 6 bases, with 12 bases lying between them. Germline V gene sequence: CDR1 SGHAT, CDR2 FQNNGV. The CDR3 runs 13 residues.

The chain combines TRBV11-3 with TRBJ2-1, with 7 bases aligning to TRBD2. The CDR3 is made up of 15 amino acids. The germline gives CDR1 SGHNT, CDR2 YENEEA. J lost 8 bases, V lost 0 bases, and 7 bases had no gene match. DNA of the CDR3: TGTGCCAGCAGCTTAGAGGGAGGGACGTCGGATGAGCAGTTCTTC. This gives the protein CASSLEGGTSDEQFF.

The genes are TRBV6-4 and TRBJ1-1, with 7 bases fitting TRBD1. The CDR3 contains 14 residues. CDR1 MRHNA and CDR2 SNTAGT come from the germline V gene. The V segment lost 6 bases and the J segment 4 bases; nucleotides outside the gene matches: 8. Here the CDR3 DNA reads TGTGCCAGCAGCGCACAGGGGTATGGCACTGAAGCTTTCTTT. It yields the protein CASSAQGYGTEAFF.

The chain joins TRBV4-2 to TRBJ1-1; D is undetermined. Looked up from germline, CDR1 is LGHNA and CDR2 is YNFKEQ. Trimming removed 0 bases at V and 3 bases at J, with 14 bases between. The CDR3 is made up of 16 amino acids. The CDR3 bases are TGTGCCAGCAGCCAAGAGGCAGCCAGGAGGCACACTGAAGCTTTCTTT. Translated, it gives CASSQEAARRHTEAFF.

The chain uses TRBV29-1 and TRBJ1-1, with 7 bases aligning to TRBD1. Germline V gene lookup returns CDR1 SQVTM and CDR2 ANQGSEA. Losses at the gene ends were 7 bases for V and 3 bases for J; bases not matched to a gene: 8. The CDR3 extends over 13 amino acids. In nucleotides, the CDR3 is TGCAGCGCCCGACAGGGTGGCGACACTGAAGCTTTCTTT. Translated: CSARQGGDTEAFF.

This sequence joins TRBV28 and TRBJ2-1, with D possibly being TRBD2 (5 bases). This CDR3 is 14 amino acids long. In germline, CDR1 is MDHEN, CDR2 SYDVKM. Trimming removed 2 bases from V and 1 base from J, with 6 bases in between. The CDR3 nucleotides are TGTGCCAGCAGTTTACGGGGTTCCTACAATGAGCAGTTCTTC. Its protein product is CASSLRGSYNEQFF.

V is TRBV5-1 and J is TRBJ1-2; D may be TRBD1 (6 bases). Trimming took 2 bases from V and 1 from J, leaving 12 bases between them. The CDR3 covers 15 residues. Germline CDR1 and CDR2: SGHRS and YFSETQ. The CDR3 coding sequence is TGCGCCAGCAGCTTACAGGGAATAGGTAACTATGGCTACACCTTC. Protein: CASSLQGIGNYGYTF.

The gene calls are TRBV5-4 and TRBJ1-1; 9 positions agree with TRBD1. V lost 4 bases to trimming and J lost 2 bases; unmatched junction nucleotides: 6. The CDR3 consists of 15 residues. From germline, CDR1 is SGHNT and CDR2 YYREEE (reference sequence). The CDR3 nucleotides are TGTGCCAGCAGCCCACCGGACAGGGGTAACACTGAAGCTTTCTTT. It specifies CASSPPDRGNTEAFF. The full variable domain, completed using reference TRBV5-4 and TRBJ1-1, is ETGVTQSPTHLIKTRGQQVTLRCSSQSGHNTVSWYQQALGQGPQFIFQYYREEENGRGNFPPRFSGLQFPNYSSELNVNALELDDSALYLCASSPPDRGNTEAFFGQGTRLTVV.

The chain employs TRBV19 and TRBJ1-4; the match to TRBD1 covers 7 bases. Germline CDR1 reads LNHDA; CDR2 reads SQIVND (reference sequence). This CDR3 is built from 15 residues. Trimming cost V 3 bases and J 7 bases; bases outside gene matches: 8. CDR3 nucleotide sequence: TGTGCCAGTAGTATTGGACAGGCCCAAACTGAAAAACTGTTTTTT. Protein: CASSIGQAQTEKLFF.

The chain has TRBV30 and TRBJ1-1; 9 bases line up with TRBD1. Trimming cost V 2 bases and J 6 bases; bases outside gene matches: 10. This CDR3 has 15 amino acids. From germline, CDR1 is GTSNPN and CDR2 SVGIG (reference sequence). The CDR3 bases are TGTGCCTGGAGTAACCTGGGACAGGGTCGGTCTGAAGCTTTCTTT. It yields the protein CAWSNLGQGRSEAFF.

The chain couples TRBV5-1 to TRBJ2-4; weak D call: TRBD2 (6 bases). V gave up 4 bases and J gave up 0 bases, with 11 bases separating them. In germline, CDR1 is SGHRS, CDR2 YFSETQ. CDR3 length: 15 amino acids. The chain's CDR3 is CASSAGLEAKNIQYF. DNA for the CDR3: TGCGCCAGCAGCGCGGGACTCGAAGCCAAAAACATTCAGTACTTC.

The chain combines TRBV5-5 with TRBJ1-6; tentative D call: TRBD1 (5 bases). The germline V and J ends were trimmed by 2 bases and 0 bases, with 12 bases remaining between them. Germline V gene lookup returns CDR1 SGHKS and CDR2 YYEKEE (reference sequence). The CDR3 loop spans 17 amino acids. Here the CDR3 reads CASSFRALLSYNSPLHF. As DNA, the CDR3 is TGTGCCAGCAGCTTCAGGGCACTACTCTCCTATAATTCACCCCTCCACTTT.

This clone has a single count. The chain couples TRBV29-1 to TRBJ1-1; TRBD1 matches at 7 bases. The CDR3 spans 13 residues. Germline V gives CDR1 SQVTM, CDR2 ANQGSEA. J lost 2 bases, V lost 7 bases, and 7 bases had no gene match. CDR3 DNA sequence: TGCAGCGCCAACGAGGGGGCAAACACTGAAGCTTTCTTT. It encodes CSANEGANTEAFF.

This sequence joins TRBV5-5 and TRBJ1-1, with a tentative D call TRBD1 (5 bases). The V end lost 4 bases, the J end lost 3 bases, and 16 bases lay between the germline ends. The V gene's germline CDR1 is SGHKS and CDR2 YYEKEE (reference sequence). The CDR3 runs 15 residues. CDR3 amino acids: CASSTIGRADTEAFF. CDR3 DNA: TGTGCCAGCAGCACCATAGGCAGGGCGGACACTGAAGCTTTCTTT.

This clone was picked up a small number of times. This CDR3 is CASTGFEKLFF. The CDR3 DNA reads as TGTGCCAGTACGGGGTTCGAAAAACTGTTTTTT. V gene TRBV19 combines with J gene TRBJ1-4; D unresolved. Trimming removed 7 bases from V and 8 bases from J, with 8 bases in between. The CDR3 runs to 11 residues. Germline V gives CDR1 LNHDA, CDR2 SQIVND (reference sequence).

The chain recombines TRBV27 with TRBJ1-1, with D perhaps matching TRBD1 (6 bases). The CDR3 has 14 residues. Germline loops: CDR1 MNHEY, CDR2 SMNVEV (reference sequence). The germline V and J ends were trimmed by 5 bases and 1 base, with 11 bases remaining between them. The CDR3 sequence is CASSPHRENTEAFF. The DNA of the CDR3 is TGTGCCAGCAGTCCGCACAGGGAGAACACTGAAGCTTTCTTT.

The J gene is TRBJ2-2, the V gene TRBV28; TRBD2 matches 10 bases. The CDR3 loop spans 15 amino acids. With V trimmed by 4 bases and J by 3 bases, 2 bases remained unmatched. Germline CDR1 MDHEN, CDR2 SYDVKM. The CDR3 DNA follows: TGTGCCAGCAGTTCACTAGCGGGGTACACCGGGGAGCTGTTTTTT. Translation: CASSSLAGYTGELFF.

The J gene is TRBJ1-4, the V gene TRBV30; D unresolved. Germline V gives CDR1 GTSNPN, CDR2 SVGIG (reference sequence). The CDR3 runs to 13 residues. V lost 0 bases, J lost 6 bases, and 8 bases lay in between. CDR3 bases: TGTGCCTGGAGTGTGAGGCATGATGAAAAACTGTTTTTT. Encoded protein: CAWSVRHDEKLFF.

V is TRBV6-5 and J is TRBJ1-1, with 7 bases lining up with TRBD1. The CDR3 runs to 15 residues. V lost 7 bases to trimming and J lost 2 bases; unmatched junction nucleotides: 10. The germline gives CDR1 MNHEY, CDR2 SVGAGI. The CDR3 region is CASTPGQTPNTEAFF. The CDR3, as DNA: TGTGCCAGCACCCCGGGACAGACTCCAAACACTGAAGCTTTCTTT.

The V and J genes are TRBV10-2 and TRBJ1-1; perhaps TRBD1 as D (5 bases). CDR1 WSHSY and CDR2 SAAADI come from the germline V gene. This CDR3 has 13 amino acids. The V gene lost 3 bases and the J gene lost 4 bases, with 9 bases spanning the gap. CDR3 nucleotides: TGCGCCAGCAGTGACCCAGGGCCCACTGAAGCTTTCTTT. Residues: CASSDPGPTEAFF.

CDR3 DNA sequence: TGCGCCAGCAGCTCCTTAGGACTCTCTGGGGCCAACGTCCTGACTTTC. This encodes CASSSLGLSGANVLTF. The V gene is TRBV5-1, the J gene TRBJ2-6; possibly TRBD2 for D (5 bases). Germline V gene data show CDR1 as SGHRS and CDR2 as YFSETQ. V lost 3 bases and J 0 bases, leaving 10 bases between the germline ends. The CDR3 covers 16 residues.

V and J are TRBV2 and TRBJ2-3, with 9 bases aligning to TRBD2. This CDR3 has 15 residues. V was pared by 6 bases and J by 3 bases, with 7 bases of the junction left unmatched. Germline V gene data show CDR1 as SNHLY and CDR2 as FYNNEI. The CDR3 coding sequence is TGTGCCAGCAGGATTAGCGGGGGAAGGACAGATACGCAGTATTTT. Translation: CASRISGGRTDTQYF.

The CDR3 is CASRWTGTPGELFF. DNA of the CDR3: TGTGCCAGCAGATGGACAGGAACCCCCGGGGAGCTGTTTTTT. V is TRBV6-5 and J is TRBJ2-2; 7 bases are a match to TRBD1. CDR3 length: 14 amino acids. The V gene's germline CDR1 is MNHEY and CDR2 SVGAGI. V trimming: 6 bases; J trimming: 6 bases; junction bases outside the gene matches: 7.